This TCR beta chain was recorded in a study of T cells in Graves' hyperthyroidism and ophthalmopathy. From RNA transcripts, TCR beta CDR3 regions were amplified. RT-PCR in the first round (using the HTBI primer set) targeted the TCR CDR3. TCRdb independently ran MiXCR on the multiplex PCR reads; one entry per CDR3 protein. The table shows 200,000 to 250,000 distinct CDR3 sequences, with 15% to 20% occurring only once. V shed 1 base and J shed 6 bases, with 17 bases lying between them. Germline CDR1 and CDR2: SGHRS and YFSETQ. The CDR3 runs 15 residues. This clonotype was found a few times. This rearrangement joins TRBV5-1 to TRBJ2-7; TRBD2 is a possible D gene (7 bases). The TCR was taken from a man aged 50-59 years with Graves' hyperthyroidism. Sequencing was performed on blood. DNA of the CDR3: TGCGCCAGCAGCTTGCGGTCAGGGGAGGGAAGCGAGCAGTACTTC. This gives the protein CASSLRSGEGSEQYF.